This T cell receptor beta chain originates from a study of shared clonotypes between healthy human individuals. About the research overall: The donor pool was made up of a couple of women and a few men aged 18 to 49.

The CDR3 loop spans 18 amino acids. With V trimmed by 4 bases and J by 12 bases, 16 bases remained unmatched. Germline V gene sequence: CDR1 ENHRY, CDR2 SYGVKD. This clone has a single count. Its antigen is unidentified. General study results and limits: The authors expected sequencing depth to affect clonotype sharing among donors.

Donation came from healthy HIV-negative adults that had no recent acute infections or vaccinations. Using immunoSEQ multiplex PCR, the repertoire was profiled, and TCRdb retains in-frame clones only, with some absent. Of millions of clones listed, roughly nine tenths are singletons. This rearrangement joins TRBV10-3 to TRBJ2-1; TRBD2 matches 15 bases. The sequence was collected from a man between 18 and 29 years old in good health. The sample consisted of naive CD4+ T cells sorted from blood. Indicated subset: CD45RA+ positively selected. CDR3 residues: CAISGTSGRASVYKWQFF. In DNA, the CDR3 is TGTGCCATCAGTGGGACTAGCGGGAGGGCCTCCGTTTATAAGTGGCAGTTCTTC.